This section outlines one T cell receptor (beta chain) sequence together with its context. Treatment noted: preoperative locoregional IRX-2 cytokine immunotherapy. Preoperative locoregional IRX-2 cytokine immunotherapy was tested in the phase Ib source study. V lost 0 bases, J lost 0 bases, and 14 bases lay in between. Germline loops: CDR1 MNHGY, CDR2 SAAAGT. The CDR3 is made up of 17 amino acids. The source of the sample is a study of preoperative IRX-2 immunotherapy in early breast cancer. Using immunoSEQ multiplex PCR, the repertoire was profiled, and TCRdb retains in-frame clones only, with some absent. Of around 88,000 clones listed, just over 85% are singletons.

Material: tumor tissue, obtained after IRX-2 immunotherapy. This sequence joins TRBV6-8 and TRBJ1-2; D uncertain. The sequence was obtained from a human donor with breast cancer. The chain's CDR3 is CASSYSRAVLANYGYTF. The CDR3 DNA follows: TGTGCCAGCAGTTACTCGAGAGCGGTCCTAGCTAACTATGGCTACACCTTC.